This TCR beta chain was observed in a study of T-cell memory formation after mild COVID-19. Findings and caveats of the study: Cross-reactive memory seemingly joined, as some responding clones were found in pre-infection memory. Clones contracting across day 15 to 85 had a balanced CD4/CD8 profile; later expanding clones leaned CD4+. Of the contracting clones, CD4+ ones lay mainly in CM and EM, and CD8+ ones in EMRA.

The CDR3 totals 15 residues. Deletions cut 3 bases from V and 4 bases from J, with 16 bases between. The germline gives CDR1 SGHNT, CDR2 YYREEE (reference sequence). The sample holds a few counts of this clonotype. Its antigen is still unknown. Libraries for TCRalpha and TCRbeta carried sample barcodes and unique molecular identifiers via 5'RACE. MiXCR was run by TCRdb on the 5' RACE reads, yielding one entry per CDR3 protein. The sample has about 130,000 distinct CDR3 sequences, 25% seen once. The J gene is TRBJ1-2, the V gene TRBV5-4; D not certain. This TCR came from an adult woman who had mild COVID-19 (a few samples of this study predate the infection). Cell type and time point are not known. The sequenced sample was PBMCs or a T cell subset sorted from them (not recorded which). Here the CDR3 reads CASSSPTGMGYGYTF. The CDR3, as DNA: TGTGCCAGCAGCTCCCCAACGGGAATGGGCTATGGCTACACCTTC. The full variable domain, in which reference TRBV5-4 and TRBJ1-2 provide the parts outside the CDR3, is ETGVTQSPTHLIKTRGQQVTLRCSSQSGHNTVSWYQQALGQGPQFIFQYYREEENGRGNFPPRFSGLQFPNYSSELNVNALELDDSALYLCASSSPTGMGYGYTFGSGTRLTVV.